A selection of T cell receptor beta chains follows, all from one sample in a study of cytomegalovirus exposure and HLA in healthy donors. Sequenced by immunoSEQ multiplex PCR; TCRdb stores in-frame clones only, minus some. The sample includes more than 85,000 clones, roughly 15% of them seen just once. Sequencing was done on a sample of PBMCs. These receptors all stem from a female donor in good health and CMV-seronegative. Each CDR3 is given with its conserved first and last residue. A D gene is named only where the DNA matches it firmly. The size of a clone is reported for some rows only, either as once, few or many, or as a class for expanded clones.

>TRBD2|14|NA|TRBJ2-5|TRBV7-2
TGTGCCAGCAGCTTAGCGGGCGAGGCGGGAGCGGCTTACTTC
CASSLAGEAGAAYF
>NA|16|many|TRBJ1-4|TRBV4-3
TGCGCCAGCAGCCAAGGTGGACGAGGGACTAATGAAAAACTGTTTTTT
CASSQGGRGTNEKLFF
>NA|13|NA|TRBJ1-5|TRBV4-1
TGCGCCAGCAGCCACGATGGCCAAGCGGCCCAGCATTTT
CASSHDGQAAQHF
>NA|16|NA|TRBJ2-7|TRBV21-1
TGTGCCAGCAGCAAAGCCGGCGGGACGAGCGCCTACGAGCAGTACTTC
CASSKAGGTSAYEQYF
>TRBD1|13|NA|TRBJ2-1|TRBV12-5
TGTGCTAGTGGCAACAGGGGTCGTAATGAGCAGTTCTTC
CASGNRGRNEQFF
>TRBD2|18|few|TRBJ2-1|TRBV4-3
TGCGCCAGCAGCCAAGTCCGGGCCATAGCGGGAGCTTACAATGAGCAGTTCTTC
CASSQVRAIAGAYNEQFF
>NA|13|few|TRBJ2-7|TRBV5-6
TGTGCCAGCAGCTGGGAGCCGGACAGCGAGCAGTACTTC
CASSWEPDSEQYF
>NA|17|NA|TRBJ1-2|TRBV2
TGTGCCAGCAGTGGCGAGGAAAAGAAGGACAGCAACTATGGCTACACCTTC
CASSGEEKKDSNYGYTF
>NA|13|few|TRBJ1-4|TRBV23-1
TGCGCCAGCAGGGACGGAGGTAATGAAAAACTGTTTTTT
CASRDGGNEKLFF
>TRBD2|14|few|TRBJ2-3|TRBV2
TGTGCCACCTTAGGACTAGCGGGCACAGATACGCAGTATTTT
CATLGLAGTDTQYF
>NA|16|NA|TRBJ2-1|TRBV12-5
TGTGCTAGTGGTTCTTCGACAGGCTTAGCCCCTAATGAGCAGTTCTTC
CASGSSTGLAPNEQFF
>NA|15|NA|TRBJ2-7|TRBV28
TGTGCCAGCAGTAAATACAGGGTGGGGGACTACGAGCAGTACTTC
CASSKYRVGDYEQYF
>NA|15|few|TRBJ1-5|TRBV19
TGTGCCAGTAGTGGGGGGGCGAACAGCAATCAGCCCCAGCATTTT
CASSGGANSNQPQHF
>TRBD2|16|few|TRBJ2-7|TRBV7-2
TGTGCCAGCAGCTTAGTTGGCGGGAGGGCAACCTACGAGCAGTACTTC
CASSLVGGRATYEQYF
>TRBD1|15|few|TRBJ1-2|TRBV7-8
TGTGCCAGCAGCCCGACAGGGGGAATGATCTATGGCTACACCTTC
CASSPTGGMIYGYTF
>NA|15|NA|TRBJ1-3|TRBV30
TGTGCCTGGAGTGTCGGTCGTGCCTCTGGAAACACCATATATTTT
CAWSVGRASGNTIYF
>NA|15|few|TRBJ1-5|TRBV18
TGTGCCAGCTCACCGACAGGTTATAGCAATCAGCCCCAGCATTTT
CASSPTGYSNQPQHF
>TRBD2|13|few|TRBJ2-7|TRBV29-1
TGCAGCGTTGTACTAGCGGGCCCCTACGAGCAGTACTTC
CSVVLAGPYEQYF
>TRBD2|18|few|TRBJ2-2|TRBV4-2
TGTGCCAGCAGCCAAGATCCTAGCGGGGGATTTAACACCGGGGAGCTGTTTTTT
CASSQDPSGGFNTGELFF
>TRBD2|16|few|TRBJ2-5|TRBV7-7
TGTGCTAGCAGCCCGGGACTAGCGGGAGGTGTGGAGACCCAGTACTTC
CASSPGLAGGVETQYF
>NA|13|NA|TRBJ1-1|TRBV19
TGTGCCAGTAGTCGGGGGTTTAGCACTGAAGCTTTCTTT
CASSRGFSTEAFF
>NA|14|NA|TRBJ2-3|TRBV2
TGTGCCAGCAGCTTGCGGGGGCCCACAGATACGCAGTATTTT
CASSLRGPTDTQYF
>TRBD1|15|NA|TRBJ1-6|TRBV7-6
TGTGCCAGCAGCGACGGGACAGACTCCAATTCACCCCTCCACTTT
CASSDGTDSNSPLHF
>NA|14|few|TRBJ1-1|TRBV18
TGTGCCAGCTCACCTTCTCCGGCCGGGGGTGAAGCTTTCTTT
CASSPSPAGGEAFF
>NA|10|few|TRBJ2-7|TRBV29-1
TGCAGCGTTTCCTCGGGCGAGCAGTACTTC
CSVSSGEQYF
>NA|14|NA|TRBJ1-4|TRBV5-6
TGTGCCAGCAGCGCAGGTACAACTAATGAAAAACTGTTTTTT
CASSAGTTNEKLFF
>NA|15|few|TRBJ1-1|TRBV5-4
TGTGCCAGCAGCAAGAGGTTGTCAGGAGGCACTGAAGCTTTCTTT
CASSKRLSGGTEAFF
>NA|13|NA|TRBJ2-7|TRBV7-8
TGTGCCAGCAGCTTAGCCTACGCCTACGAGCAGTACTTC
CASSLAYAYEQYF
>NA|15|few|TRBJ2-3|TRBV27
TGTGCCAGCAGTTTAACCCGGGGGAACACAGATACGCAGTATTTT
CASSLTRGNTDTQYF
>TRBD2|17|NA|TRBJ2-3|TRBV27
TGTGCCAGCAGTTTATTGGGGCGGGAGAGTAGCACAGATACGCAGTATTTT
CASSLLGRESSTDTQYF
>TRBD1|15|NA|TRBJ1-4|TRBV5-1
TGCGCCAGCAGCCGAAGGGACAGCGATAATGAAAAACTGTTTTTT
CASSRRDSDNEKLFF
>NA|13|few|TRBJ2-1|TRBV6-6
TGTGCCAGCAGTTACTCGAGAGTAGCGTTACTATTCTTC
CASSYSRVALLFF
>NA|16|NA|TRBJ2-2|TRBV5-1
TGCGCCAGCAGCTTGCGAGGGAATGGGGACACCGGGGAGCTGTTTTTT
CASSLRGNGDTGELFF
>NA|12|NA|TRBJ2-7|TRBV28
TGTGCCAGCAACAAGAAGTCCTACGAGCAGTACTTC
CASNKKSYEQYF
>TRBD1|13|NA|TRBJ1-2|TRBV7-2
TGTGCCAGCAGCCCGGGACAGATCTATGGCTACACCTTC
CASSPGQIYGYTF
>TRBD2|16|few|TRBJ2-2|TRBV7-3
TGTGCCAGCAGCGTTAGCGGGAGGGCGGACACCGGGGAGCTGTTTTTT
CASSVSGRADTGELFF
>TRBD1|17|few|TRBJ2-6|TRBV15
TGTGCCACCAGCCGGGACAGGGTTTTAGCTGGGGCCAACGTCCTGACTTTC
CATSRDRVLAGANVLTF
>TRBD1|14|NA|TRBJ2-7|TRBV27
TGTGCCAGCAGTCCCCGGACAGGCCTCTACGAGCAGTACTTC
CASSPRTGLYEQYF
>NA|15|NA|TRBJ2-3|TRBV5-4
TGTGCCAGCAGCTTGGTCCTTCAAAGCGCAGATACGCAGTATTTT
CASSLVLQSADTQYF
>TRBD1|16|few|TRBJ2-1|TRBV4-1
TGCGCCAGCAGCCAAGTAGTAGACAGGGACCCCAATGAGCAGTTCTTC
CASSQVVDRDPNEQFF